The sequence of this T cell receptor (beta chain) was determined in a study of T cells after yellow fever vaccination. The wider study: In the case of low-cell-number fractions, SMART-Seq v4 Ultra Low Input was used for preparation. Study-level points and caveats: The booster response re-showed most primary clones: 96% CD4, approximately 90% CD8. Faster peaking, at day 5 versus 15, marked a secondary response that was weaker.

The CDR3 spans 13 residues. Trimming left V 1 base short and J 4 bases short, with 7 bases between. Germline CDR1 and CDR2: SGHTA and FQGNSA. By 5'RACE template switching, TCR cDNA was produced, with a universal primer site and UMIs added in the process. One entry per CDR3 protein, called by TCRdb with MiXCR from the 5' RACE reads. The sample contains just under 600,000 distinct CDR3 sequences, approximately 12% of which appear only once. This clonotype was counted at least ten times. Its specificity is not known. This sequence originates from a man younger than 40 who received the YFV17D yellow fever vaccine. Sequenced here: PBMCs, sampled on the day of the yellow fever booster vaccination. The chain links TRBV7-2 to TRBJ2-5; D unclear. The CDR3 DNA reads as TGTGCCAGCAGCTTAGTACGAGGAGAGACCCAGTACTTC. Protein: CASSLVRGETQYF.